Listed below are T cell receptor beta chains from one sample, sequenced in a study of blood T cell repertoires in COVID-19. The table came from immunoSEQ multiplex PCR; TCRdb's copy has only in-frame clones and leaves some out. The table records 130,000 or so clones, about four fifths of them present only once. Sequenced input: peripheral blood. The receptors here all came from a woman aged 55-75 years with acute or convalescent COVID-19. Each CDR3 is given with its conserved first and last residue. The D gene is left open where the match is weak. Clone sizes are given selectively: once, few, many, or a class where the clone is expanded.

D,length,V,size,J,DNA,CDR3
TRBD1,14,TRBV30,once,TRBJ2-7,TGTGCCTGGAGTTACGGACAGGGGGGTTACGAGCAGTACTTC,CAWSYGQGGYEQYF
TRBD2,16,TRBV2,NA,TRBJ2-3,TGTGCCAGCAGTGACCCCGGGGGGGCGGCTTCAGATACGCAGTATTTT,CASSDPGGAASDTQYF
TRBD1,15,TRBV5-8,NA,TRBJ2-7,TGTGCCAGCAGCTTTCGGGGGACAGGGGAGGAAGAGCAGTACTTC,CASSFRGTGEEEQYF
TRBD1,12,TRBV10-3,NA,TRBJ2-3,TGTGCCATCGGACAGGGAATAGATACGCAGTATTTT,CAIGQGIDTQYF
TRBD1,15,TRBV29-1,once,TRBJ2-5,TGCAGCGTTAGTGTGGGAACAGGGGTCGGGGAGACCCAGTACTTC,CSVSVGTGVGETQYF
NA,12,TRBV19,NA,TRBJ2-4,TGTGCCAGTAGAATGGGGCCAAACATTCAGTACTTC,CASRMGPNIQYF
TRBD2,17,TRBV19,once,TRBJ2-1,TGTGCCAGTAGTATCGTAGGGAGCGGGGGGATTTACAATGAGCAGTTCTTC,CASSIVGSGGIYNEQFF
NA,16,TRBV5-1,NA,TRBJ1-1,TGCGCCAGCAGCTTGGCCCAGGGCTCGGCAGGCACTGAAGCTTTCTTT,CASSLAQGSAGTEAFF
TRBD1,15,TRBV6-5,NA,TRBJ1-5,TGTGCCAGCAGCGGACAGGGATTGGGCAATCAGCCCCAGCATTTT,CASSGQGLGNQPQHF
NA,11,TRBV6-5,few,TRBJ2-3,TGTGCCAGCAGCCTTATGGATACGCAGTATTTT,CASSLMDTQYF
TRBD2,17,TRBV18,NA,TRBJ2-1,TGTACCAGCTCACCCTACGGGGGGGCCCTGGCATACAATGAGCAGTTCTTC,CTSSPYGGALAYNEQFF
NA,13,TRBV12-3/TRBV12-4,NA,TRBJ1-2,TGTGCCAGCAACCCCGGGTCGCTCGGGGGCTACACCTTC,CASNPGSLGGYTF
NA,13,TRBV2,once,TRBJ1-1,TGTGCCAGCCCTAATCCGGGGGACACTGAAGCTTTCTTT,CASPNPGDTEAFF
NA,16,TRBV4-2,NA,TRBJ1-5,TGTGCCAGCAGCCAAGGAGAGGGGTCAGGGGAGCAGCCCCAGCATTTT,CASSQGEGSGEQPQHF
TRBD2,18,TRBV11-2,NA,TRBJ2-1,TGTGCCAGCAGCTTAGTTGGGGTGACTAGCGGCTCCTACAATGAGCAGTTCTTC,CASSLVGVTSGSYNEQFF
TRBD1,15,TRBV28,NA,TRBJ1-2,TGTGCCAGCAGCCCCGGTGACAGGGGCGACTATGGCTACACCTTC,CASSPGDRGDYGYTF
NA,13,TRBV12-3/TRBV12-4,NA,TRBJ1-1,TGTGCCAGTCTCAGGGTGGGGAACACTGAAGCTTTCTTT,CASLRVGNTEAFF
NA,16,TRBV2,once,TRBJ1-5,TGTGCCAGCAGCGGCAGGAGTTTGGGAGGCAATCAGCCCCAGCATTTT,CASSGRSLGGNQPQHF
NA,13,TRBV9,NA,TRBJ1-4,TGTGCCAGCAGCGTCCGGGACTGGGGGGAACTGTTTTTT,CASSVRDWGELFF